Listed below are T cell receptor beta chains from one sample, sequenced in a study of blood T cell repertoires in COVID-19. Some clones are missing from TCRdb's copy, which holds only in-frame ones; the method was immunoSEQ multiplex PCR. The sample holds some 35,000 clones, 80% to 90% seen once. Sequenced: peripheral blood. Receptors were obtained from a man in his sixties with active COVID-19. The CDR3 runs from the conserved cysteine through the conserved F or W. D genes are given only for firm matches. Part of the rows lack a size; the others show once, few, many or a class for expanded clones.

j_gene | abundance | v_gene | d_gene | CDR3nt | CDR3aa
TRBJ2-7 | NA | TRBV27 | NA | TGTGCCAGCAGTTTAGCTCAGGGTAGAGGCGAGCAGTACTTC | CASSLAQGRGEQYF
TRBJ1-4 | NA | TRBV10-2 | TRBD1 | TGCGCCAGCAGAGGTACAGGGACAGAGGGGGAACTGTTTTTT | CASRGTGTEGELFF
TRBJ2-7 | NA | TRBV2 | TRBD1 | TGTGCCAGCAGAGTAGGACAGGGGGGGCAGTACTTC | CASRVGQGGQYF
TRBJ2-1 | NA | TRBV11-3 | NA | TGTGCCAGCAGTAAAGCCCAAGTGACAGGCTTTGGCTACAATGAGCAGTTCTTC | CASSKAQVTGFGYNEQFF
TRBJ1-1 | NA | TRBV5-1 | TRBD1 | TGCGCCAGCAGCTTGGAGAACAGGGGGTTCGACACTGAAGCTTTCTTT | CASSLENRGFDTEAFF
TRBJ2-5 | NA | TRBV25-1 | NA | TGTGCCAGCAGCCCTGGTAGCCCGTACCAAGAGACCCAGTACTTC | CASSPGSPYQETQYF
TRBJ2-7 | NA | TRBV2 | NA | TGTGCCAGCAGTGAGAGGTACCTTAGCTCCTACGAGCAGTACTTC | CASSERYLSSYEQYF
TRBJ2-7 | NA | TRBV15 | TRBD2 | TGTGCCACCAGCAGAGGGACTAGCGGGAGTAGATCCTACGAGCAGTACTTC | CATSRGTSGSRSYEQYF
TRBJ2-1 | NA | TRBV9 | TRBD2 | TGTGCCAGCAGCGTAGTGAGCGGGAGTCCGGGTGAGCAGTTCTTC | CASSVVSGSPGEQFF
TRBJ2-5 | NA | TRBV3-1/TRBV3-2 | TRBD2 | TGTGCCAGCAGCCATGGCGGGAGCTTCCCCCAAGAGACCCAGTACTTC | CASSHGGSFPQETQYF
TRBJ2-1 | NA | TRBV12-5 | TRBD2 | TGTGCTAGTGGTTTCTCTAGCGGGAATAATGAGCAGTTCTTC | CASGFSSGNNEQFF
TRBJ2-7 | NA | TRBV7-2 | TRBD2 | TGTGCCAGCAGCCCCAGGACTAGCGGGACCGAGCAGTACTTC | CASSPRTSGTEQYF
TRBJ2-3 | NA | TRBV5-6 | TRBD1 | TGTGCCAGCAGGCGCGGGACAGGAGAGCCAGATACGCAGTATTTT | CASRRGTGEPDTQYF
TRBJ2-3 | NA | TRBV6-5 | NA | TGTGCCAGCCTTCTCCAGGGTGGGGGCACAGATACGCAGTATTTT | CASLLQGGGTDTQYF
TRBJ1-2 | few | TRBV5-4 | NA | TGTGCCAGCAGCTTGGACCAGGGGTGGCGCGGCTACACCTTC | CASSLDQGWRGYTF
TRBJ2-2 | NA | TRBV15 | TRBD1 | TGTGCCACCAGCAGGGCTGCCGGGACAGGGTCCCGGACCGGGGAGCTGTTTTTT | CATSRAAGTGSRTGELFF
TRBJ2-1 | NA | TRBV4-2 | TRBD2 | TGTGCCAGCAGCCAAGCTCCTGGACTAGCGGGAGCAGAGGAGCAGTTCTTC | CASSQAPGLAGAEEQFF
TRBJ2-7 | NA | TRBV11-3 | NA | TGTGCCAGCAGCTTGCGAGGGGGCGAGCAGTACTTC | CASSLRGGEQYF
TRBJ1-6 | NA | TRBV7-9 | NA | TGTGCCAGCAGCTTTAACAGGGCCTATAATTCACCCCTCCACTTT | CASSFNRAYNSPLHF
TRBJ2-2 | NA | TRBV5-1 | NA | TGCGCCAGCAGCTTGGCGTCAGATAACACCGGGGAGCTGTTTTTT | CASSLASDNTGELFF
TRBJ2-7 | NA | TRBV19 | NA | TGTGCCAGTAGTATGGCCCCAGGGGAGGGCTACGAGCAGTACTTC | CASSMAPGEGYEQYF
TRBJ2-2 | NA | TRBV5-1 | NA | TGCGCCAGCAGCTTGGAGGTCCAGGGCACCGGGGAGCTGTTTTTT | CASSLEVQGTGELFF
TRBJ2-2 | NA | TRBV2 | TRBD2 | TGTGCCAGCACCGGACTAGCGGGAGCCACCGGGGAGCTGTTTTTT | CASTGLAGATGELFF
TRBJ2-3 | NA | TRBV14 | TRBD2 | TGTGCCAGCAGCCCCCAAGGATCGGGAGGGGCAGATACGCAGTATTTT | CASSPQGSGGADTQYF
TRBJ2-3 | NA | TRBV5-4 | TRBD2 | TGTGCCAGCCTTGAGGGACTAGCGGGAGTGGGAGATACGCAGTATTTT | CASLEGLAGVGDTQYF
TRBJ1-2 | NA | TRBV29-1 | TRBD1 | TGCAGCGACGGACAGGGGCCCAACTATGGCTACACCTTC | CSDGQGPNYGYTF
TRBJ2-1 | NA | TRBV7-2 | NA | TGTGCCAGCAGCTTAGGAGGGGGAGCCTCCTACAATGAGCAGTTCTTC | CASSLGGGASYNEQFF
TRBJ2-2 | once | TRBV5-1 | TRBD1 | TGCGCCAGCAGCTTTCAGCCGGGACAGGGAACAACCGGGGAGCTGTTTTTT | CASSFQPGQGTTGELFF
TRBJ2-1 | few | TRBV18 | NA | TGTGCCAGCTCACCGCGCCAGGGCGATGAGCAGTTCTTC | CASSPRQGDEQFF
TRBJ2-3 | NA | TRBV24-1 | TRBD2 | TGTGCCACCAGTGGCTGGGGAGGGGCAGATACGCAGTATTTT | CATSGWGGADTQYF
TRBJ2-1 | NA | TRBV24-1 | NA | TGTGCCACCAGTTCAGGGGCGATCGATGAGCAGTTCTTC | CATSSGAIDEQFF
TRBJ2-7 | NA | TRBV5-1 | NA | TGCGCCAGCAGCCTGGGTGGGCCCTACGAGCAGTACTTC | CASSLGGPYEQYF
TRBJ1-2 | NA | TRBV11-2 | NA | TGTGCCAGCAGCCCCGGCTCGGGGGCTAACTATGGCTACACCTTC | CASSPGSGANYGYTF
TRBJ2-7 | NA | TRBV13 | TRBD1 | TGTGCCAGCAGCTTAAGCCGGGACAGCTACGAGCAGTACTTC | CASSLSRDSYEQYF
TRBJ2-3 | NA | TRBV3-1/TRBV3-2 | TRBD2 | TGTGCCAGCAGCTCCGGACTAGCGGGAGGGGCAGATACGCAGTATTTT | CASSSGLAGGADTQYF
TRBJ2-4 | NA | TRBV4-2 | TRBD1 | TGTGCCAGCAGCCAAGTCGACAGGGGAGTTTTCGGGGCCAAAAACATTCAGTACTTC | CASSQVDRGVFGAKNIQYF
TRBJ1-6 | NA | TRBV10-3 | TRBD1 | TGTGCCATTAGATCCGGACAGGGAAGGGATTCACCCCTCCACTTT | CAIRSGQGRDSPLHF
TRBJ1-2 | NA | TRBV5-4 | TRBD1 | TGTGCCAGCAGCGGGTCCGGGACAGGGGGTGGTTCGAGGTATGGCTACACCTTC | CASSGSGTGGGSRYGYTF
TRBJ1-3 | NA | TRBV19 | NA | TGTGCCAGTAGTTACGACATGGGGCAAGGAAACACCATATATTTT | CASSYDMGQGNTIYF
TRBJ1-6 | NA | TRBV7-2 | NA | TGTGCCAGCAGCTTAGGACAGGACAATTCACCCCTCCACTTT | CASSLGQDNSPLHF
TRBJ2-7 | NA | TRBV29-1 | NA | TGCAGCGTTGAAGATGAGGGACACTACGAGCAGTACTTC | CSVEDEGHYEQYF
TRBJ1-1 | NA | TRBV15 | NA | TGTGCCACCAGCCGAGACGTGCGGTTGAACACTGAAGCTTTCTTT | CATSRDVRLNTEAFF
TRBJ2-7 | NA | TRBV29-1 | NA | TGCAGCGTTGAAGGGCCAGGGTGGTACGAGCAGTACTTC | CSVEGPGWYEQYF
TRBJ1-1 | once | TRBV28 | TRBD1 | TGTGCCAGCAGATCGACAGGGGAGCACACTGAAGCTTTCTTT | CASRSTGEHTEAFF
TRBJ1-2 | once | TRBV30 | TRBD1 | TGTGCCTGGAGGCAGGGGGCGCATGCCTATGGCTACACCTTC | CAWRQGAHAYGYTF
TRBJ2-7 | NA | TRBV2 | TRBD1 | TGTGCCAGCAGTGACCCTCCAGGGGGATACGAGCAGTACTTC | CASSDPPGGYEQYF
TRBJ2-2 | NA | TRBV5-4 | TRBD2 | TGTGCCAGCAGCGGGGCGGGAGCGGTGAACACCGGGGAGCTGTTTTTT | CASSGAGAVNTGELFF
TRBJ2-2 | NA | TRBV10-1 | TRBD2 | TGCGCCAGCAGTTCAGCGGGAGGACCGAACACCGGGGAGCTGTTTTTT | CASSSAGGPNTGELFF
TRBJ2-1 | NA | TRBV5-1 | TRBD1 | TGCGCCAGCCAAAACCGGGCAGGGGGCTACAATGAGCAGTTCTTC | CASQNRAGGYNEQFF
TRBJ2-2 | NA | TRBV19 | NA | TGTGCCAGTAGTCTCAGACTGATCAACACCGGGGAGCTGTTTTTT | CASSLRLINTGELFF
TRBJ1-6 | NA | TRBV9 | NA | TGTGCCAGCAGCGTCGAGGGGGCCTATAATTCACCCCTCCACTTT | CASSVEGAYNSPLHF
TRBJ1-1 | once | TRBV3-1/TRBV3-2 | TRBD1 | TGTGCCAGCAGCCAAAGCCGGGACAGAGGCACTGAAGCTTTCTTT | CASSQSRDRGTEAFF
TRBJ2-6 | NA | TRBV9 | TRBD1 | TGTGCCAGCAGCATGCACCGGGACAGTTCTTTCTCTGGGGCCAACGTCCTGACTTTC | CASSMHRDSSFSGANVLTF